Presented here are 26 T cell receptor beta chains from one specimen sequenced in a study of T cell responses to AZD1222 COVID-19 vaccine. Assay: immunoSEQ multiplex PCR; the TCRdb copy retains only in-frame clones and omits some. Here the sample spans 150,000 or so clones, around nine tenths being singletons. The source was peripheral blood, collected on day 0 of AZD1222 vaccination. These receptors were obtained from an adult in good health.

This chain joins TRBV2 and TRBJ2-1; D is ambiguous. The CDR3 contains 15 residues. Per the germline V gene, CDR1 is SNHLY and CDR2 is FYNNEI. Trimming took 6 bases from V and 0 from J, leaving 12 bases between them. DNA of the CDR3: TGTGCCAGCAGGGTAAGGGCCAGCTCCTACAATGAGCAGTTCTTC. Translation: CASRVRASSYNEQFF.

The chain couples TRBV4-1 to TRBJ1-4; 9 nucleotides agree with TRBD1. CDR3 size: 15 residues. V lost 4 bases, J lost 8 bases, and 8 bases stayed unmatched. CDR1 is MGHRA, CDR2 YSYEKL, per germline. The CDR3, as DNA: TGCGCCAGCAGCCGAGGACAGGGGTTAAAAGAAAAACTGTTTTTT. Its translation: CASSRGQGLKEKLFF.

The V gene is TRBV29-1, the J gene TRBJ1-5; D may be TRBD1 (5 bases). Per the germline V gene, CDR1 is SQVTM and CDR2 is ANQGSEA. Trimming shortened V by 6 bases and J by 7 bases, and 16 bases separated the two germline ends. The CDR3 is 13 residues long. CDR3 sequence reads: CSVEGQAGQPQHF. CDR3 DNA sequence: TGCAGCGTGGAGGGCCAGGCAGGGCAGCCCCAGCATTTT.

This clone was counted between two and nine times. This sequence joins TRBV5-6 and TRBJ2-5; possibly TRBD2 for D (5 bases). Looked up from germline, CDR1 is SGHDT and CDR2 is YYEEEE. The CDR3 runs to 14 residues. V was pared by 0 bases and J by 5 bases, with 11 bases between. The DNA for the CDR3 is TGTGCCAGCAGCTTGGCCTCGGGGTTGGAGACCCAGTACTTC. As protein: CASSLASGLETQYF.

The chain couples TRBV19 to TRBJ2-7; 8 nucleotides align to TRBD1. CDR1 and CDR2 from the germline V gene are LNHDA and SQIVND (reference sequence). After removal of 4 bases from V and 2 bases from J, the junction contained 4 bases not matched to a gene. The length of the CDR3 is 14 residues. Here the CDR3 DNA reads TGTGCCAGTAGTAGGCGGACAGGGACCTACGAGCAGTACTTC. Translation gives CASSRRTGTYEQYF.

This clone has a single count. V is TRBV6-5 and J is TRBJ2-5, with D perhaps assigned TRBD1 or TRBD2 (5 bases each). The CDR3 spans 14 residues. The ends were cut back, 5 bases at V and 5 bases at J, with 15 bases in the middle. Germline V gene sequence: CDR1 MNHEY, CDR2 SVGAGI. The CDR3 loop is CASSPGRQGETQYF. CDR3 DNA sequence: TGTGCCAGCAGTCCGGGACGCCAAGGGGAGACCCAGTACTTC.

This chain uses TRBV4-1 with TRBJ2-3; TRBD2 is a possible D gene (7 bases). V lost 1 base and J lost 4, with 15 bases in between. The germline gives CDR1 MGHRA, CDR2 YSYEKL. The CDR3 runs to 16 residues. The CDR3 region is CASSQGSRGPPDTQYF. The CDR3 region has the DNA TGCGCCAGCAGCCAAGGGTCGCGGGGGCCCCCAGATACGCAGTATTTT.

The chain links TRBV7-2 to TRBJ2-3; unclear D gene. The CDR3 is 13 residues long. Germline V gene lookup returns CDR1 SGHTA and CDR2 FQGNSA. V lost 1 base and J lost 6, with 8 bases in between. The CDR3 region is CASSLGGLDTQYF. Written as DNA, the CDR3 is TGTGCCAGCAGCTTAGGGGGTTTGGATACGCAGTATTTT.

The rearrangement uses TRBV7-8 and TRBJ2-3, with TRBD2 matching 7 bases. From germline, CDR1 is SGHVS and CDR2 FQNEAQ. CDR3 length: 16 residues. V gave up 5 bases and J gave up 0 bases; unmatched junction bases: 8. The CDR3 spells CASSNRGTTSTDTQYF. CDR3 coding DNA: TGTGCCAGCAGCAATAGAGGGACTACCAGCACAGATACGCAGTATTTT.

The V call is TRBV19, the J call TRBJ2-2, with 9 positions matching TRBD1. Germline V gene data show CDR1 as LNHDA and CDR2 as SQIVND (reference sequence). V trimming: 4 bases; J trimming: 3 bases; junction bases outside the gene matches: 0. The CDR3 spans 14 residues. The CDR3 bases are TGTGCCAGTAGTAGACAGGGGGACACCGGGGAGCTGTTTTTT. Protein product: CASSRQGDTGELFF.

The V gene is TRBV7-2, the J gene TRBJ1-3; D possibly corresponds to TRBD1 (6 bases). Trimming cost V 1 base and J 4 bases, with 14 bases left between them. The CDR3 totals 16 residues. Germline V gives CDR1 SGHTA, CDR2 FQGNSA. CDR3 sequence reads: CASSLDSTGYGNTIYF. CDR3 DNA: TGTGCCAGCAGCTTAGACTCTACAGGGTACGGAAACACCATATATTTT.

This chain joins TRBV20-1 and TRBJ2-3, with a tentative D call TRBD2 (5 bases). Germline CDR1 is DFQATT and CDR2 is SNEGSKA (reference sequence). This CDR3 is built from 11 residues. Trimming cost V 6 bases and J 9 bases, with 13 bases left between them. Here the CDR3 DNA reads TGCAGTGCCTGGCTGAGGGAAACGCAGTATTTT. Its translation is CSAWLRETQYF.

The chain links TRBV6-9 to TRBJ2-7; 10 bases match TRBD1. The junction had 8 bases not matched to a gene; V was cut back by 4 bases and J by 5 bases. CDR3 length: 15 amino acids. From germline, CDR1 is MNHGY and CDR2 SVAAGI. Here the CDR3 reads CASSSPRDRGHEQYF. Written as DNA, the CDR3 is TGTGCCAGCAGTTCCCCTCGGGACAGGGGCCACGAGCAGTACTTC.

The rearrangement joins TRBV28 to TRBJ2-7; the D gene is possibly TRBD1 (6 bases). The CDR3 length is 15 residues. With 6 bases removed from V and 2 bases from J, the gap between germline ends came to 17 bases. Germline values: CDR1 MDHEN, CDR2 SYDVKM. The CDR3, as DNA: TGTGCCAGCAGCCTCAGGGGCGGGTTTCCCTACGAGCAGTACTTC. Translated: CASSLRGGFPYEQYF.

The chain has TRBV3-1 (or the pseudogene TRBV3-2) and TRBJ1-5; D is unclear. Trimming removed 4 bases at V and 4 bases at J, with 8 bases between. The V gene's germline CDR1 is LGHDT and CDR2 YNNKEL (reference sequence). The CDR3 is 13 amino acids. The CDR3 is CASSRRRNQPQHF. The CDR3 DNA reads TGTGCCAGCAGCCGTAGAAGAAATCAGCCCCAGCATTTT.

The table lists this clone with a count of one. The V gene is TRBV6-2 or TRBV6-3, the J gene TRBJ1-2; no firm D call. Germline lookup yields CDR1 MNHEY and CDR2 SVGEGT. The CDR3 covers 13 residues. Trimming left V 2 bases short and J 4 bases short, with 8 bases between. CDR3 DNA: TGTGCCAGCAGTTACGAGGAAACCTATGGCTACACCTTC. Translating gives CASSYEETYGYTF.

This clone was counted once. This rearrangement joins TRBV6-2 or TRBV6-3 to TRBJ2-1, with D possibly being TRBD2 (5 bases). The CDR3 loop spans 13 amino acids. The ends were cut back, 7 bases at V and 6 bases at J, with 13 bases in the middle. Germline V gene lookup returns CDR1 MNHEY and CDR2 SVGEGT. The CDR3 spells CASNPGSRNEQFF. The CDR3 DNA reads TGTGCCAGCAACCCGGGATCTCGCAATGAGCAGTTCTTC.

The chain employs TRBV27 and TRBJ2-7, with 10 bases aligning to TRBD1. The CDR3 contains 17 residues. The trim removed 5 bases at V and 2 bases at J, leaving 12 bases unmatched. Germline CDR1 and CDR2: MNHEY and SMNVEV (reference sequence). CDR3 nucleotide sequence: TGTGCCAGCAGTCGATCTTACGGCGGACAGGGGGCCTACGAGCAGTACTTC. Its protein product is CASSRSYGGQGAYEQYF.

This chain links TRBV2 with TRBJ1-2; 8 bases map to TRBD1. Germline trimming cut 2 bases from V and 6 bases from J; bases unmatched to any gene: 14. CDR3 size: 17 residues. Germline values: CDR1 SNHLY, CDR2 FYNNEI. The CDR3 sequence: CASSESGNRGVGHGYTF. The CDR3 DNA reads TGTGCCAGCAGTGAAAGCGGAAACAGGGGGGTCGGCCATGGCTACACCTTC.

The V call is TRBV5-1, the J call TRBJ1-1; D is possibly TRBD1 (5 bases). The CDR3 loop spans 14 amino acids. Trimming cost V 7 bases and J 3 bases, with 16 bases left between them. Germline assignment: CDR1 SGHRS and CDR2 YFSETQ. The CDR3 DNA is TGCGCCAGCCGCACTCAGGGCGTTGACACTGAAGCTTTCTTT. Amino acid sequence: CASRTQGVDTEAFF.

The chain couples TRBV2 to TRBJ1-2, with TRBD1 matching 8 bases. Germline loops: CDR1 SNHLY, CDR2 FYNNEI. CDR3 size: 12 residues. The V gene end was trimmed by 7 bases and the J gene end by 8 bases; junction bases not matched to a gene: 6. The CDR3 here is CASIRTGIGYTF. As DNA, the CDR3 is TGTGCCAGCATACGGACAGGGATCGGCTACACCTTC.

This sequence joins TRBV5-1 and TRBJ2-6; tentatively, D is TRBD2 (6 bases). The CDR3 runs to 15 residues. The V and J ends lost 2 bases and 2 bases respectively, with 8 bases between them. Germline V lookup: CDR1 SGHRS, CDR2 YFSETQ. The CDR3 reads CASSFRGTGANVLTF. The CDR3 coding sequence is TGCGCCAGCAGCTTTCGCGGGACTGGGGCCAACGTCCTGACTTTC.

The chain has TRBV6-2 or TRBV6-3 and TRBJ2-3; perhaps TRBD2 as D (6 bases). CDR3 length equals 14 residues. V gave up 4 bases and J gave up 1 base, with 9 bases separating them. Germline V lookup: CDR1 MNHEY, CDR2 SVGEGT. In nucleotides, the CDR3 is TGTGCCAGCAGTTTGGGGGGAGGCACAGATACGCAGTATTTT. This sequence encodes CASSLGGGTDTQYF.

With regard to this clone: At one end, the junction sequence differs from germline, possibly due to a read error. This chain joins TRBV11-1 and TRBJ2-3; no clear D gene. This CDR3 has 12 amino acids. Germline assignment: CDR1 SGHAT and CDR2 FQDESV (reference sequence). CDR3 nucleotide sequence: TGTGCCAGCAGCTCGAGCAGAGATACGCAGTATTTT. It yields the protein CASSSSRDTQYF.

CDR3 nucleotides: TGTGCCAGCAGTTTATCCCCCGGGACCCAGTACTTC. Its protein product is CASSLSPGTQYF. The chain recombines TRBV12-3 or TRBV12-4 with TRBJ2-5; D is unresolved. The CDR3 totals 12 residues. Trimming cost V 2 bases and J 7 bases, with 8 bases left between them.

This chain uses TRBV4-3 with TRBJ2-7, with D perhaps matching TRBD1 or TRBD2 (5 bases each). V was cut by 5 bases and J by 3 bases, with 20 bases left in between. The CDR3 extends over 16 amino acids. The V gene's germline CDR1 is LGHNA and CDR2 YSLEER. The CDR3 DNA is TGCGCCAGCAGCACAGGACTGACCCGCTCTGACTACGAGCAGTACTTC. Its translation is CASSTGLTRSDYEQYF.